This T cell receptor beta chain is drawn from a study of blood T cell repertoires in COVID-19. On the study more broadly: Acute and convalescent COVID-19 samples came from the United States, Italy and Spain.

Trimming removed 3 bases from V and 3 bases from J, with 6 bases in between. CDR1 and CDR2 from the germline V gene are MDHEN and SYDVKM. This CDR3 comprises 12 residues. Original processing methods: Researchers report that nucleated cell counts were estimated from reference gene primer amplification. Sequenced by immunoSEQ multiplex PCR; TCRdb stores in-frame clones only, minus some. V and J calls and clone size come straight from that table; D and trimming were deduced from the DNA. The table records around 300,000 clones, roughly 90% of them present only once. Sequencing was carried out using peripheral blood. This chain links TRBV28 with TRBJ2-7; no clear D gene. This receptor was identified in a woman in her fifties or sixties with active or convalescent COVID-19. The DNA of the CDR3 is TGTGCCAGCAGTTTGTACGGCTACGAGCAGTACTTC. Protein: CASSLYGYEQYF.